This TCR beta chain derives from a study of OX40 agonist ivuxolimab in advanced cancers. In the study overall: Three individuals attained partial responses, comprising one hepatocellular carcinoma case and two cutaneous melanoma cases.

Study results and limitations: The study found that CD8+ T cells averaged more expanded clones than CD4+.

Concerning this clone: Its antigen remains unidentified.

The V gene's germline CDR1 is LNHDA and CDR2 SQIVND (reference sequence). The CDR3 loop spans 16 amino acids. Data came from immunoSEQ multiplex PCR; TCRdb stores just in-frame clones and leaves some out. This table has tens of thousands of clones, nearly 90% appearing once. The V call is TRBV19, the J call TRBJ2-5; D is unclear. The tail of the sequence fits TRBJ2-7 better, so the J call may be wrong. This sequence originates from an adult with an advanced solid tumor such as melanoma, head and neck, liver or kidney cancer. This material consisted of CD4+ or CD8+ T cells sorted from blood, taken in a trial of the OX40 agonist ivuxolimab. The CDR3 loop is CASSKASLLGSHEQYF. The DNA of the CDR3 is TGTGCCAGTAGTAAGGCCAGTTTGTTGGGTTCCCACGAGCAGTACTTC.